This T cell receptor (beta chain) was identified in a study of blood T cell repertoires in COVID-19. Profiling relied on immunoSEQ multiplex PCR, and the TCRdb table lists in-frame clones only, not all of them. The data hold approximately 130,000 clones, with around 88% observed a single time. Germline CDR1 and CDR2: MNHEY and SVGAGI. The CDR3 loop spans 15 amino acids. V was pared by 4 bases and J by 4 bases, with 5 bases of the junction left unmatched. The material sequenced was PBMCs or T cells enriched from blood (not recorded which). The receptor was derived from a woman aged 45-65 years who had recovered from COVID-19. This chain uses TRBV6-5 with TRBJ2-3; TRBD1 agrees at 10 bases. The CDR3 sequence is CASSLGQGLADTQYF. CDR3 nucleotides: TGTGCCAGCAGTTTGGGACAGGGGCTTGCAGATACGCAGTATTTT.